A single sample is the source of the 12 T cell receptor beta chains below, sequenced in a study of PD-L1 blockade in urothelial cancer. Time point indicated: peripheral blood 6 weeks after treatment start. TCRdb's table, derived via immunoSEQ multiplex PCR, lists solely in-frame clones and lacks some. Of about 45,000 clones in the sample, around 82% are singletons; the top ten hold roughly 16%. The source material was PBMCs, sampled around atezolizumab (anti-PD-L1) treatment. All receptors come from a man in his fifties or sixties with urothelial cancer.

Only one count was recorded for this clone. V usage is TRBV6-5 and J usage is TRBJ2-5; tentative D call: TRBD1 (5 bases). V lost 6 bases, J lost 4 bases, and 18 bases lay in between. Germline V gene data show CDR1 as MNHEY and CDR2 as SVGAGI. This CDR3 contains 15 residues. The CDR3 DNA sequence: TGTGCCAGCAGCCGAGACAGTTTCTCCGTAGAGACCCAGTACTTC. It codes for CASSRDSFSVETQYF.

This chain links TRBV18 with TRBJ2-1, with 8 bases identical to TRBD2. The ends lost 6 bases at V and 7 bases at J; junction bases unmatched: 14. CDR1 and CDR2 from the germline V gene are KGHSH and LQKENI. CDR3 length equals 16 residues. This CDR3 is CASSAVGLGGMNEQFF. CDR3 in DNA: TGTGCCAGCTCTGCCGTGGGACTAGGAGGGATGAATGAGCAGTTCTTC.

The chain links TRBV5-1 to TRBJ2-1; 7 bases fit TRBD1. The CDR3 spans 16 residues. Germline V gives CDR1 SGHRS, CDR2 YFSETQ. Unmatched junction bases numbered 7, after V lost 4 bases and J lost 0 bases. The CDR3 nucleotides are TGCGCCAGCAGCCACACAGGGGCTCTCTCCTACAATGAGCAGTTCTTC. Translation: CASSHTGALSYNEQFF.

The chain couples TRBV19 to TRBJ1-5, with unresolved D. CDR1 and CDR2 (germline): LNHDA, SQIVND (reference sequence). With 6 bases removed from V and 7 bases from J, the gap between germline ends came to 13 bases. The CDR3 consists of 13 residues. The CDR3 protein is CASSLEVGQPQHF. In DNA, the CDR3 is TGTGCCAGTAGCCTGGAGGTTGGCCAGCCCCAGCATTTT.

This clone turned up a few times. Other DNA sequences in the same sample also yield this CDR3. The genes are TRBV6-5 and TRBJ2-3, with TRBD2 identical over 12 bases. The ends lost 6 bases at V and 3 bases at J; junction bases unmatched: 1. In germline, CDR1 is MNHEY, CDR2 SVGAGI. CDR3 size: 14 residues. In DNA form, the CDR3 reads TGTGCCAGCAGAACTAGCGGGGGGACAGATACGCAGTATTTT. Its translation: CASRTSGGTDTQYF.

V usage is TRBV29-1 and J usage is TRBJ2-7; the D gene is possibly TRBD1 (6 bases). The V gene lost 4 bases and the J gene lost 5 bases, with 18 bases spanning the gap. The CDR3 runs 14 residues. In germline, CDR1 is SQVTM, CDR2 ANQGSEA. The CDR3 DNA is TGCAGCGTTGTGGGGGCCCCTAGCAGGGACGAGCAGTACTTC. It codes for CSVVGAPSRDEQYF.

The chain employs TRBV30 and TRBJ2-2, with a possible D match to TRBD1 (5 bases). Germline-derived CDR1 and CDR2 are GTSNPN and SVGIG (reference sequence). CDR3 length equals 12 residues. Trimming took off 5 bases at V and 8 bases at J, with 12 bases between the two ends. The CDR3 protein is CAWGAEAGELFF. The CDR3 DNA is TGTGCCTGGGGGGCCGAAGCGGGGGAGCTGTTTTTT.

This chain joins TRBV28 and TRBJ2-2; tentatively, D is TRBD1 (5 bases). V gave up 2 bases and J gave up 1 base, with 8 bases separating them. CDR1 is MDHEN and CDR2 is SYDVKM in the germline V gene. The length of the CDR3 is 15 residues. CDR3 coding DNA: TGTGCCAGCAGTTTAAGGACATTGAACACCGGGGAGCTGTTTTTT. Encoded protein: CASSLRTLNTGELFF.

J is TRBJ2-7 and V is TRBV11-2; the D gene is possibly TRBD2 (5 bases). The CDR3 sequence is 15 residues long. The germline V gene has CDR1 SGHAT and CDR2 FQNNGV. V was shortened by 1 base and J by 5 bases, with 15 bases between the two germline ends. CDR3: CASSLVVGEWDEQYF. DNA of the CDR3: TGTGCCAGCAGCTTAGTGGTTGGGGAGTGGGACGAGCAGTACTTC.

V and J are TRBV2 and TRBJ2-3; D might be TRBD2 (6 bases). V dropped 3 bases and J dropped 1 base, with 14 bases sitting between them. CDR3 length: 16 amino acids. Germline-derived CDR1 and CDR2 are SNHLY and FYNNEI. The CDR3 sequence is CASSELASDRTDTQYF. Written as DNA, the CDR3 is TGTGCCAGCAGTGAGCTTGCTAGCGATCGCACAGATACGCAGTATTTT.

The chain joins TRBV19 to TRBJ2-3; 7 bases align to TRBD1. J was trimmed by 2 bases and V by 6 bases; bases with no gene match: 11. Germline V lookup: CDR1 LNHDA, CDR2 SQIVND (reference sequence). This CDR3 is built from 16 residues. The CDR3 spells CASSRKPGQPTDTQYF. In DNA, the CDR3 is TGTGCCAGTAGCCGAAAACCGGGACAGCCCACAGATACGCAGTATTTT.

The CDR3 nucleotides read TGTGCCAGCAGTTTATTTGGCCTCAGAGGGAGGAACACTGAAGCTTTCTTT. This sequence encodes CASSLFGLRGRNTEAFF. This chain uses TRBV28 with TRBJ1-1; no firm D call. The CDR3 covers 17 residues. Germline CDR1 and CDR2: MDHEN and SYDVKM. Between the trimmed V and J ends, which lost 1 base and 1 base, there was a span of 16 bases.